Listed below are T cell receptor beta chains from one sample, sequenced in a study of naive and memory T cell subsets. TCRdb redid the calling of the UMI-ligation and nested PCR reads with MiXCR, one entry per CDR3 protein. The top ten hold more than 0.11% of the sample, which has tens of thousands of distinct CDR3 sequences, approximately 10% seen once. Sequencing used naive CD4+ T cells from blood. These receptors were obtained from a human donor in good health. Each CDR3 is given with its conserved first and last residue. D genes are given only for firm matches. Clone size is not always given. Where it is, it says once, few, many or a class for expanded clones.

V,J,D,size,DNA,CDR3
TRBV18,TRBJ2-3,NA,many,TGTGCCAGCTCACCACCGGTCTCAGGCACAGATACGCAGTATTTT,CASSPPVSGTDTQYF
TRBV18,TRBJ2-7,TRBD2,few,TGTGCCAGCTCACCCCAGGGACTAACCCCCCACGAGCAGTACTTC,CASSPQGLTPHEQYF
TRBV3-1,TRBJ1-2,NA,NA,TGTGCCAGCAGCCCGATATCGACAGGAATTCATGGCTACACCTTC,CASSPISTGIHGYTF
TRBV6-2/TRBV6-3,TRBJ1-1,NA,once,TGTGCCAGCAGTTACAGGCAGGGAAGGACTGAAGCTTTCTTT,CASSYRQGRTEAFF
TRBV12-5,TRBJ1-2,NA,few,TGTGCTAGTGGTCCCGCCGGGTACTATGGCTACACCTTC,CASGPAGYYGYTF
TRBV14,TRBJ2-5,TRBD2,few,TGTGCCAGCAGCCGGGCGCGGGGGGCCCTACAAGAGACCCAGTACTTC,CASSRARGALQETQYF
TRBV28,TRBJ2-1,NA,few,TGTGCCAGCAGTTTACCAGGGGCTAGCTCCTACAATGAGCAGTTCTTC,CASSLPGASSYNEQFF
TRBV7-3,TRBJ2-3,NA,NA,TGTGCCAGCAGCTTAGAGGGGGAGATCGGCTATACGCAGTATTTT,CASSLEGEIGYTQYF
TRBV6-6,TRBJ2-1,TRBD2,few,TGTGCCAGCAGTTACTCCGCGGGGGGACCATACAATGAGCAGTTCTTC,CASSYSAGGPYNEQFF
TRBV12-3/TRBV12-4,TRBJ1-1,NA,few,TGTGCCACCCAACGTGGGGCGGGGTACACTGAAGCTTTCTTT,CATQRGAGYTEAFF
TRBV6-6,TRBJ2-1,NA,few,TGTGCCAGCAGTTTATCACACGGGATAGGATACAATGAGCAGTTCTTC,CASSLSHGIGYNEQFF
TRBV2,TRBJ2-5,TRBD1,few,TGTGCCAGCAGAGACAGGGGGAAGCAAGAGACCCAGTACTTC,CASRDRGKQETQYF
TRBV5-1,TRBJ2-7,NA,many,TGCGCCAGCAGCCCCGGGGTGGCCTCCTACGAGCAGTACTTC,CASSPGVASYEQYF
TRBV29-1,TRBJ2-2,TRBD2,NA,TGCAGCGGCCGACGGGAGGTCGGGGAGCTGTTTTTT,CSGRREVGELFF
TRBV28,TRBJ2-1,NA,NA,TGTGCCAGCAGGACGATGAATGAGCAGTTCTTC,CASRTMNEQFF
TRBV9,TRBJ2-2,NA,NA,TGTGCATCGGGACGGAACACCGGGGAGCTGTTTTTT,CASGRNTGELFF
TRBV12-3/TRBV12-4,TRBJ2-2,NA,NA,TGTGCCAGCAGTTTATCACCGGGACAAAAAAACACCGGGGAGCTGTTTTTT,CASSLSPGQKNTGELFF
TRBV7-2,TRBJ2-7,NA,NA,TGTGCCAGCAGCTTCGTCTTAGGCGGCCAGGGGAATACCTACGAGCAGTACTTC,CASSFVLGGQGNTYEQYF
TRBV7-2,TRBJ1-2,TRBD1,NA,TGTGCCAGCAGCTACGACAGGGGAATCTATGGCTACACCTTC,CASSYDRGIYGYTF
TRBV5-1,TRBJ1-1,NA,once,TGCGCCAGCAGCTTGGTTAGGGGTGTGAACACTGAAGCTTTCTTT,CASSLVRGVNTEAFF
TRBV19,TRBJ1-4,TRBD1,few,TGTGCCAGTAGTATGATGGGCGACAGGGGTTATGAAAAACTGTTTTTT,CASSMMGDRGYEKLFF
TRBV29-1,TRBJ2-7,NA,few,TGCAGCGTTGCGGACATTCCCTACGAGCAGTACTTC,CSVADIPYEQYF